The present entry profiles one T cell receptor beta chain with its context. Antigen specificity is unknown. Germline assignment: CDR1 MNHEY and CDR2 SVGAGI. This CDR3 is built from 11 residues. The ends were cut back, 10 bases at V and 1 base at J, with 7 bases in the middle. This entry comes from a study of T cell responses to AZD1222 COVID-19 vaccine. Study-level results: Only a handful of AZD1222 recipients, about six in all, had baseline seropositivity. Donors in the cohort were predominantly white British and more often female, and clonal diversity was possibly underestimated. Mapped onto spike, vaccine-associated CD4 TCRs spanned it and were dominant at 160-218 and 743-854. A reported finding is that nearly half of spike-specific TCRs target unmutated variant regions.

Sequenced by immunoSEQ multiplex PCR; TCRdb stores in-frame clones only, minus some. The data show more than 95,000 clones, around 92% seen once. The sequencing used peripheral blood, collected on day 0 of AZD1222 vaccination. The source of this sequence is an adult in good health. The rearrangement uses TRBV6-5 and TRBJ1-2; a weak D match, TRBD1 (5 bases). The CDR3 region has the DNA TGTGCCACCAGGGTTAACTATGGCTACACCTTC. It yields the protein CATRVNYGYTF.